This is a list of T cell receptor beta chains from one sample in a study of T-cell memory formation after mild COVID-19. TCRdb re-derived calls from the 5' RACE reads in MiXCR, one entry per CDR3 protein. In the table there are hundreds of thousands of distinct CDR3 sequences, roughly 15% of which are singletons. The sequenced sample was PBMCs or a T cell subset sorted from them (not recorded which). The receptors here all came from a man younger than 35 who had mild COVID-19 (a few samples of this study predate the infection). Cell type and time point are not known. Each CDR3 is given with its conserved first and last residue. D genes are given only for firm matches. Size tells how often a clone was seen (once, few, many) or the class of an expanded clone, and some rows leave it out.

- | TRBJ2-3 | - | TRBV12-3/TRBV12-4 | CASSFAGYTDTQYF | TGTGCCAGCAGTTTTGCCGGATACACAGATACGCAGTATTTT
- | TRBJ2-2 | - | TRBV27 | CASRPWPGPRGYTGELFF | TGTGCCAGCAGACCCTGGCCCGGACCCCGCGGTTACACCGGGGAGCTGTTTTTT
TRBD1 | TRBJ1-2 | few | TRBV2 | CASLAQGANYGYTF | TGTGCCAGCCTCGCGCAGGGGGCTAACTATGGCTACACCTTC
- | TRBJ2-7 | many | TRBV2 | CASRGSGYEQYF | TGTGCCAGCAGGGGGAGCGGCTACGAGCAGTACTTC
- | TRBJ1-1 | few | TRBV20-1 | CSASPGNLNTEAFF | TGCAGTGCTAGCCCCGGAAATTTGAACACTGAAGCTTTCTTT
- | TRBJ2-1 | - | TRBV10-1 | CASSEGASSYNEQFF | TGCGCCAGCAGTGAAGGGGCTAGCTCCTACAATGAGCAGTTCTTC
TRBD2 | TRBJ2-2 | many | TRBV12-3/TRBV12-4 | CASTAALAGGLSGELFF | TGTGCCAGCACCGCCGCACTAGCGGGGGGGTTATCCGGGGAGCTGTTTTTT
- | TRBJ2-7 | - | TRBV10-2 | CASSAFPGERLRGQYF | TGCGCCAGCAGTGCCTTCCCGGGGGAAAGACTACGAGGGCAGTACTTC
TRBD2 | TRBJ2-2 | - | TRBV19 | CASSMRGAGELFF | TGTGCCAGTAGTATGCGGGGGGCCGGGGAGCTGTTTTTT
TRBD1 | TRBJ1-2 | - | TRBV10-3 | CAISESTGVYGYTF | TGTGCCATCAGTGAGTCGACAGGGGTCTATGGCTACACCTTC
- | TRBJ2-5 | few | TRBV11-2 | CASSPQLEKTQYF | TGTGCCAGCAGCCCCCAGTTGGAGAAGACCCAGTACTTC
- | TRBJ1-2 | - | TRBV6-5 | CASSYFEGVDGYTF | TGTGCCAGCAGTTACTTCGAAGGGGTAGATGGCTACACCTTC
TRBD1 | TRBJ2-7 | - | TRBV20-1 | CSARTLYRGAYEQYF | TGCAGTGCTAGGACGCTCTACAGGGGCGCCTACGAGCAGTACTTC
TRBD1 | TRBJ1-2 | few | TRBV4-1 | CASSQARQGADGYTF | TGCGCCAGCAGCCAAGCACGACAGGGGGCAGATGGCTACACCTTC
TRBD1 | TRBJ1-4 | - | TRBV4-3 | CASSQGPGQEAREKLFF | TGCGCCAGCAGCCAGGGGCCCGGACAGGAGGCGCGAGAAAAACTGTTTTTT
- | TRBJ2-2 | few | TRBV24-1 | CATGSSDTGELFF | TGTGCCACCGGTTCTTCTGACACCGGGGAGCTGTTTTTT
- | TRBJ2-1 | - | TRBV6-6 | CASSYAQGWEQFF | TGTGCCAGCAGTTACGCACAGGGTTGGGAGCAGTTCTTC
- | TRBJ1-1 | - | TRBV27 | CASSPWGLVNTEAFF | TGTGCCAGCAGCCCATGGGGATTAGTGAACACTGAAGCTTTCTTT
- | TRBJ2-5 | - | TRBV14 | CASSQEWQTQYF | TGTGCCAGCAGCCAAGAGTGGCAGACCCAGTACTTC
- | TRBJ1-1 | few | TRBV7-2 | CASSSYGSTEDEAFF | TGTGCCAGCAGCTCTTATGGGTCGACAGAGGATGAAGCTTTCTTT
- | TRBJ2-3 | few | TRBV24-1 | CATGSSYAGTDTQYF | TGTGCCACCGGAAGTTCTTACGCGGGCACAGATACGCAGTATTTT
TRBD2 | TRBJ2-2 | - | TRBV7-2 | CASSYPSGGVYPGELFF | TGTGCCAGCAGCTACCCTAGCGGGGGGGTATATCCCGGGGAGCTGTTTTTT
- | TRBJ2-7 | - | TRBV6-5 | CASSPGRGGGEQYF | TGTGCCAGCAGTCCCGGCCGAGGGGGAGGTGAGCAGTACTTC
- | TRBJ1-2 | - | TRBV20-1 | CSAGLNNYGYTF | TGCAGTGCGGGACTGAATAACTATGGCTACACCTTC
TRBD1 | TRBJ2-7 | many | TRBV4-1 | CASSQPGQGTSYEQYF | TGCGCCAGCAGCCAACCGGGACAGGGGACCTCCTACGAGCAGTACTTC
- | TRBJ1-6 | - | TRBV11-2 | CASSRQLRSPLHF | TGTGCCAGCAGCCGCCAGCTTCGTTCACCCCTCCACTTT
TRBD1 | TRBJ1-5 | few | TRBV23-1 | CASSFRGDRGGRQPQHF | TGCGCCAGCAGCTTCAGGGGAGACAGGGGCGGGCGTCAGCCCCAGCATTTT
- | TRBJ2-1 | - | TRBV13 | CASSLGSAWREQFF | TGTGCCAGCAGTCTTGGATCCGCTTGGCGGGAGCAGTTCTTC
- | TRBJ1-5 | - | TRBV12-3/TRBV12-4 | CASSLEPGTDNQPQHF | TGTGCCAGCAGTTTAGAACCCGGGACGGACAATCAGCCCCAGCATTTT
TRBD2 | TRBJ2-2 | - | TRBV10-3 | CAISTSGGTGELFF | TGTGCCATCAGTACTAGCGGGGGAACCGGGGAGCTGTTTTTT
- | TRBJ2-1 | few | TRBV11-3 | CASSVGPESYNEQFF | TGTGCCAGCAGCGTCGGGCCGGAATCCTACAATGAGCAGTTCTTC
TRBD2 | TRBJ2-5 | many | TRBV4-1 | CASSRVTSGETQYF | TGCGCCAGCAGCCGAGTAACTAGCGGGGAGACCCAGTACTTC
- | TRBJ2-2 | - | TRBV19 | CASSIRRGSTGNTGELFF | TGTGCCAGTAGTATTCGACGGGGCTCGACCGGGAACACCGGGGAGCTGTTTTTT